The source of this T cell receptor beta chain is a study of blood T cell repertoires in COVID-19. Study as a whole: Some COVID-19 samples were acute and others convalescent; all came from the United States, Italy and Spain. T cells, B-cell-depleted T cells, or PBMCs provided the cDNA or gDNA that served as material.

As processed by the authors: Amplifying reference gene primers gave estimates of nucleated cell counts. Measured with immunoSEQ multiplex PCR; TCRdb has only the in-frame clones, and not every one. V and J calls plus clone size are reproduced from that table; the DNA served to infer D and trimming. The sample has around 72,000 clones; nearly 90% are singletons. The germline gives CDR1 SGHRS, CDR2 YFSETQ. The V segment lost 4 bases and the J segment 6 bases; nucleotides outside the gene matches: 7. The CDR3 has 15 residues. This chain links TRBV5-1 with TRBJ1-4; 9 positions agree with TRBD1. This sequence was found in a man between 45 and 60 years old with acute or convalescent COVID-19. The sample consisted of peripheral blood. The CDR3 DNA reads as TGCGCCAGCAGCCCACAGGGGGCTTACGATGAAAAACTGTTTTTT. Its protein product is CASSPQGAYDEKLFF.